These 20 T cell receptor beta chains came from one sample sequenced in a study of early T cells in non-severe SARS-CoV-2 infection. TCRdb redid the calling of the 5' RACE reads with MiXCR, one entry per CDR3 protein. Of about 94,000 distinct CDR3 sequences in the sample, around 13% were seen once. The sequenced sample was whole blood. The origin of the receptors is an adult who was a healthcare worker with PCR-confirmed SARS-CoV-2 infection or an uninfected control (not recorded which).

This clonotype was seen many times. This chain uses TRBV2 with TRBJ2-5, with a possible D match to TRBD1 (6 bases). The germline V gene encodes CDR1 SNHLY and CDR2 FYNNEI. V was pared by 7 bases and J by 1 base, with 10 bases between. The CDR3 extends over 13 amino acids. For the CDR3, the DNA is TGTGCCAGCACCCGGGACACCCAAGAGACCCAGTACTTC. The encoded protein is CASTRDTQETQYF.

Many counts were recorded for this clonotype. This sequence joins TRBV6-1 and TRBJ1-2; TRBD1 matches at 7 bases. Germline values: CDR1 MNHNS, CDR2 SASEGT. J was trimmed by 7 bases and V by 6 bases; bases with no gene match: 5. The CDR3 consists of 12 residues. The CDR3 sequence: CASRNRGSGYTF. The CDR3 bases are TGTGCCAGCAGGAACAGGGGTTCTGGCTACACCTTC.

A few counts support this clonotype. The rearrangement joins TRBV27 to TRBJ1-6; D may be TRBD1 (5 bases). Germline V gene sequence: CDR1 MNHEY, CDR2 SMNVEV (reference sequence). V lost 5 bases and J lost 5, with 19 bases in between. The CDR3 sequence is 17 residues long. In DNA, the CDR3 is TGTGCCAGCAGTACCCGCCCGCAAAGGGGAGATAATTCACCCCTCCACTTT. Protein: CASSTRPQRGDNSPLHF.

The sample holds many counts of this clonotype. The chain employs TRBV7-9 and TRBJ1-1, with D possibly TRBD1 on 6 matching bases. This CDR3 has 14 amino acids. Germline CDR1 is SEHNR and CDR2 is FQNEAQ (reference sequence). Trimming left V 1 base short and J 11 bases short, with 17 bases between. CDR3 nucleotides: TGTGCCAGCAGCTTAGAGGGGGGCCCACACGGGGCTTTCTTT. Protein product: CASSLEGGPHGAFF.

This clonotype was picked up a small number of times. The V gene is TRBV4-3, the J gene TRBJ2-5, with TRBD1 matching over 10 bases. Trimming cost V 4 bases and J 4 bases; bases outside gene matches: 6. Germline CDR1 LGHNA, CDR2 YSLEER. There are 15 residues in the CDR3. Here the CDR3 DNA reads TGCGCCAGCAGCCCCCTGGGACAGGGGCCAGAGACCCAGTACTTC. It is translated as CASSPLGQGPETQYF.

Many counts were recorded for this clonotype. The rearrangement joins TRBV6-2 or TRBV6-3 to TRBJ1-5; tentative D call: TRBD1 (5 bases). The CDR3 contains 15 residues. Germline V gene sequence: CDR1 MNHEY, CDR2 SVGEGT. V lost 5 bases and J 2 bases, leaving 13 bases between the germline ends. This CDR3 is CASSITGVGNQPQHF. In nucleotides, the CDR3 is TGTGCCAGCAGTATAACAGGCGTCGGCAATCAGCCCCAGCATTTT.

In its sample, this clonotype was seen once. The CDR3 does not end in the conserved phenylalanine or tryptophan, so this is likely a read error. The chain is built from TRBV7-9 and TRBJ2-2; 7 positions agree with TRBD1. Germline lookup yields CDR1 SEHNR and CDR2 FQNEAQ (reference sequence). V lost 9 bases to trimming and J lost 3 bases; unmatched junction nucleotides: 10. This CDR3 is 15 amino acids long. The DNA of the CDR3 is TGTGCCAGTGGCAGCGACAGGGCGTACACCGGGGAGCTGTTTTCT. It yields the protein CASGSDRAYTGELFS.

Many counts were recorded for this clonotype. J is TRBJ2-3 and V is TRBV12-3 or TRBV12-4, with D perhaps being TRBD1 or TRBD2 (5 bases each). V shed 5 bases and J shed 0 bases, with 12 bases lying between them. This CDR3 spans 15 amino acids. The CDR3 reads CASSRDVRSTDTQYF. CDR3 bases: TGTGCCAGCAGTAGGGACGTCAGGAGCACAGATACGCAGTATTTT.

CDR3 loop: CSARRYGGLADTQYF. CDR3 sequence (DNA): TGCAGTGCTAGAAGATACGGGGGGCTGGCAGATACGCAGTATTTT. The genes are TRBV20-1 and TRBJ2-3; D is perhaps TRBD2 (7 bases). V lost 2 bases, J lost 4 bases, and 16 bases lay in between. CDR3 length: 15 residues. Germline CDR1 reads DFQATT; CDR2 reads SNEGSKA (reference sequence).

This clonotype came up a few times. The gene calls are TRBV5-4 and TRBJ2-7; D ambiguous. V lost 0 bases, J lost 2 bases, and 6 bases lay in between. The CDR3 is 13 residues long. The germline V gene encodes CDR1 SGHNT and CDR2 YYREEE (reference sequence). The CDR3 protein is CASSLGRTYEQYF. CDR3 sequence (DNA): TGTGCCAGCAGCTTGGGACGGACCTACGAGCAGTACTTC.

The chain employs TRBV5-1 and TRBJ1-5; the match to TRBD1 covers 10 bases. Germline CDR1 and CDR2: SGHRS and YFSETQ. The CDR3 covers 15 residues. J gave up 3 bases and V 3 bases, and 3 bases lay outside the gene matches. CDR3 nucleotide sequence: TGCGCCAGCAGCTCGACAGGGGGCTTCAATCAGCCCCAGCATTTT. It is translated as CASSSTGGFNQPQHF. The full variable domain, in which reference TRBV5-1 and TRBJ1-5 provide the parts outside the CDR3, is KAGVTQTPRYLIKTRGQQVTLSCSPISGHRSVSWYQQTPGQGLQFLFEYFSETQRNKGNFPGRFSGRQFSNSRSEMNVSTLELGDSALYLCASSSTGGFNQPQHFGDGTRLSIL.

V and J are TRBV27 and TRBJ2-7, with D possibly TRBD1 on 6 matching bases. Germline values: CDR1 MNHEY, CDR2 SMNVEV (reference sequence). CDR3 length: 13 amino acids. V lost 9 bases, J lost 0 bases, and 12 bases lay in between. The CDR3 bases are TGTGCCAGTAGACAGGCCAGCTCCTACGAGCAGTACTTC. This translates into CASRQASSYEQYF.

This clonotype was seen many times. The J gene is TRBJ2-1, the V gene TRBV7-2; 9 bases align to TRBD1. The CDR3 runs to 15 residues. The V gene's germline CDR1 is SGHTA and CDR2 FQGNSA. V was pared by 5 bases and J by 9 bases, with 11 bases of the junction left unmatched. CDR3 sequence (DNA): TGTGCCAGCAGCCACGACGGGACAGGGATCAGTGAGCAGTTCTTC. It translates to CASSHDGTGISEQFF.

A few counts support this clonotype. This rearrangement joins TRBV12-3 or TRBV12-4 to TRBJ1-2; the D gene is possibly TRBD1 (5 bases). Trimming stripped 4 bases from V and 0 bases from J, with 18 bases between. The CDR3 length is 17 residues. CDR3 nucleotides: TGTGCCAGCAGTTGGGTGGGACGGCTGAATACTAACTATGGCTACACCTTC. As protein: CASSWVGRLNTNYGYTF.

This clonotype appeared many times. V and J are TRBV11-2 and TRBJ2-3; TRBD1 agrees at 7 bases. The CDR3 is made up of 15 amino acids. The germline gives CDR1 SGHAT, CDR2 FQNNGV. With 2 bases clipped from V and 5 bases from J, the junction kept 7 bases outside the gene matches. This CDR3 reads CASSLYGQDRDTQYF. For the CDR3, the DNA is TGTGCCAGCAGCTTATACGGACAGGACAGAGATACGCAGTATTTT.

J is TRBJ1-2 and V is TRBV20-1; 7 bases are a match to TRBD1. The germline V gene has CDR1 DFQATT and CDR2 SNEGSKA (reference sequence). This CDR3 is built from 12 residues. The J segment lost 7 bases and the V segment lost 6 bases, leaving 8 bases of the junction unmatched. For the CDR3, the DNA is TGCAGTGCCCAGGGGGGGGCGCGTGGCTACACCTTC. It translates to CSAQGGARGYTF.

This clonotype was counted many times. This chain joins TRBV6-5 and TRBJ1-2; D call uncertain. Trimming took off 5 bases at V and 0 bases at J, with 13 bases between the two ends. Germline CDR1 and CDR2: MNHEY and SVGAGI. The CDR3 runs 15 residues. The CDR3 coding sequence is TGTGCCAGCAGTCCTTGGACGGGAGCTAACTATGGCTACACCTTC. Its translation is CASSPWTGANYGYTF.

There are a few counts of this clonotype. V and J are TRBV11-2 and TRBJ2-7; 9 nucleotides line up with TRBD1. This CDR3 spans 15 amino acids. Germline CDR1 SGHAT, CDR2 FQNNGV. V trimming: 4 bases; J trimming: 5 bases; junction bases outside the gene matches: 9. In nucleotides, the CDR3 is TGTGCCAGCAGCTCCAAGGACAGGGGAAAGAACGAGCAGTACTTC. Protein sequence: CASSSKDRGKNEQYF.

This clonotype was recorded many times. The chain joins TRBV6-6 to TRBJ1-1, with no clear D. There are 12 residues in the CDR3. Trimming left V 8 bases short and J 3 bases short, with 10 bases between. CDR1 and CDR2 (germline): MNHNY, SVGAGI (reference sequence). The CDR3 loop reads CASAHGDTEAFF. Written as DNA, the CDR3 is TGTGCCAGCGCCCATGGGGACACTGAAGCTTTCTTT.

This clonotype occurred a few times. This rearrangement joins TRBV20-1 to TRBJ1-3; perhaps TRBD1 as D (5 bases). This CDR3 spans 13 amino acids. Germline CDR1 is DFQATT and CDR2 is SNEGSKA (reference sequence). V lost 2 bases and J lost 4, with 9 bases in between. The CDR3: CSARTGEGNTIYF. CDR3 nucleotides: TGCAGTGCTAGAACGGGGGAGGGAAACACCATATATTTT.